A single sample is the source of the 5 T cell receptor beta chains below, sequenced in a study of somatic mutations in cytotoxic T cells in rheumatoid arthritis. The repertoire was sequenced with immunoSEQ multiplex PCR; TCRdb's copy has only in-frame clones and lacks some. The sample has approximately 18,000 clones; 70% to 85% are singletons. Sequencing input: CD8+ T cells sorted from blood. The receptors were sampled from a man between 60 and 75 years old in good health.

The chain combines TRBV7-9 with TRBJ1-1, with D maybe TRBD1 (5 bases). CDR3 length: 14 residues. Germline V lookup: CDR1 SEHNR, CDR2 FQNEAQ (reference sequence). V dropped 5 bases and J dropped 1 base, with 11 bases sitting between them. CDR3 sequence: CASSPRGENTEAFF. CDR3 sequence (DNA): TGTGCCAGCAGCCCAAGGGGCGAGAACACTGAAGCTTTCTTT.

The chain employs TRBV5-1 and TRBJ2-1, with D maybe TRBD1 (6 bases). V was shortened by 0 bases and J by 3 bases, with 19 bases between the two germline ends. The CDR3 consists of 18 residues. Per germline, CDR1 SGHRS and CDR2 YFSETQ. The CDR3 reads CASSLAGQMNGLYNEQFF. The CDR3 nucleotides are TGCGCCAGCAGCTTGGCCGGACAGATGAATGGACTCTACAATGAGCAGTTCTTC.

This clone has only a few counts. The V call is TRBV6-5, the J call TRBJ2-1; 12 positions match TRBD2. V lost 4 bases, J lost 6 bases, and 7 bases stayed unmatched. Germline loops: CDR1 MNHEY, CDR2 SVGAGI. The CDR3 totals 16 residues. The CDR3 DNA reads TGTGCCAGCAGTTTGGGGCTAGCGGGAGGGGTCAATGAGCAGTTCTTC. Protein product: CASSLGLAGGVNEQFF.

The chain couples TRBV7-2 to TRBJ2-2; possibly TRBD1 for D (6 bases). V lost 5 bases to trimming and J lost 2 bases, with 12 bases between them. Germline lookup yields CDR1 SGHTA and CDR2 FQGNSA. The CDR3 loop spans 15 amino acids. The CDR3 DNA reads as TGTGCCAGCAGCGACCCGGGACAAAACACCGGGGAGCTGTTTTTT. It yields the protein CASSDPGQNTGELFF.

This chain uses TRBV6-5 with TRBJ1-2; D ambiguous. Germline CDR1 is MNHEY and CDR2 is SVGAGI. V gave up 0 bases and J gave up 4 bases, with 9 bases separating them. The CDR3 extends over 14 amino acids. This chain's CDR3 is CASSYSPETYGYTF. CDR3 nucleotide sequence: TGTGCCAGCAGTTACTCTCCGGAGACCTATGGCTACACCTTC.